The 11 T cell receptor beta chains reported below all come from one sample, sequenced in a study of OX40 agonist ivuxolimab in advanced cancers. Profiling relied on immunoSEQ multiplex PCR, and the TCRdb table lists in-frame clones only, not all of them. The data hold 20,000 to 25,000 clones, with 79% observed a single time. Source: CD4+ or CD8+ T cells sorted from blood, taken in a trial of the OX40 agonist ivuxolimab. These receptors were taken from an adult with an advanced solid tumor such as melanoma, head and neck, liver or kidney cancer.

The chain combines TRBV6-6 with TRBJ1-6; 7 bases are shared with TRBD1. Germline V gives CDR1 MNHNY, CDR2 SVGAGI (reference sequence). The CDR3 is 16 residues long. The V segment lost 2 bases and the J segment 5 bases; nucleotides outside the gene matches: 6. The CDR3 protein is CASSYPETGNNSPLHF. In DNA, the CDR3 is TGTGCCAGCAGTTACCCGGAGACAGGGAATAATTCACCCCTCCACTTT.

This clone occurred a few times. The J gene is TRBJ2-3, the V gene TRBV27, with unresolved D. Trimming shortened V by 0 bases and J by 0 bases, and 7 bases separated the two germline ends. CDR1 and CDR2 from the germline V gene are MNHEY and SMNVEV (reference sequence). The length of the CDR3 is 15 residues. This CDR3 is CASSLSSLSTDTQYF. CDR3 nucleotide sequence: TGTGCCAGCAGTTTATCTTCCCTTAGCACAGATACGCAGTATTTT.

The chain couples TRBV6-1 to TRBJ2-5, with 8 bases identical to TRBD2. Losses at the gene ends were 4 bases for V and 5 bases for J; bases not matched to a gene: 9. The CDR3 totals 15 residues. From germline, CDR1 is MNHNS and CDR2 SASEGT. CDR3 bases: TGTGCCAGCAGTGTGTTAGCGGGGTGGGGGGAGACCCAGTACTTC. Translation gives CASSVLAGWGETQYF.

This clone was counted between two and nine times. The V gene is TRBV10-3, the J gene TRBJ1-1; unclear D gene. The ends were cut back, 7 bases at V and 4 bases at J, with 13 bases in the middle. The CDR3 is made up of 13 amino acids. Germline loops: CDR1 ENHRY, CDR2 SYGVKD. CDR3 in amino acids: CAITPIGSTEAFF. As DNA, the CDR3 is TGTGCCATCACTCCTATCGGGAGCACTGAAGCTTTCTTT.

The sample holds a few counts of this clone. V usage is TRBV6-1 and J usage is TRBJ2-7, with D uncertain. The CDR3 sequence is 11 residues long. CDR1 MNHNS and CDR2 SASEGT come from the germline V gene. Trimming removed 7 bases from V and 5 bases from J, with 9 bases in between. CDR3 in amino acids: CASTLRDEQYF. The CDR3 bases are TGTGCCAGCACCCTACGAGACGAGCAGTACTTC.

This clone was picked up one time. This chain connects TRBV7-2 to TRBJ1-1, with D tentatively TRBD1 (6 bases). Germline V gene lookup returns CDR1 SGHTA and CDR2 FQGNSA. The CDR3 consists of 18 residues. Trimming took 2 bases from V and 0 from J, leaving 19 bases between them. CDR3 DNA: TGTGCCAGCAGCTTAACCCCGCAGGGGAGGGTTGTGAACACTGAAGCTTTCTTT. It specifies CASSLTPQGRVVNTEAFF.

The rearrangement uses TRBV6-5 and TRBJ2-7; TRBD1 matches 9 bases. Germline CDR1 reads MNHEY; CDR2 reads SVGAGI. This CDR3 is built from 14 residues. With V trimmed by 7 bases and J by 3 bases, 7 bases remained unmatched. CDR3 bases: TGTGCCAGCAAGGTGGGACAGGGAGGCTACGAGCAGTACTTC. Protein sequence: CASKVGQGGYEQYF.

The J gene is TRBJ2-3, the V gene TRBV5-6; D gene uncertain. CDR3 length: 14 residues. Germline V gene data show CDR1 as SGHDT and CDR2 as YYEEEE. Trimming pared 0 bases from V and 2 bases from J, leaving 7 bases between. The DNA for the CDR3 is TGTGCCAGCAGCTTGGTAGGGTCCACAGATACGCAGTATTTT. Protein sequence: CASSLVGSTDTQYF.

The rearrangement joins TRBV10-3 to TRBJ2-7, with D possibly matching TRBD1 (5 bases). CDR1 and CDR2 (germline): ENHRY, SYGVKD. The CDR3 extends over 15 amino acids. V was clipped by 3 bases and J by 4 bases, with 16 bases between them. The CDR3 nucleotides are TGTGCCATCAGTGATGCGAAGGGGCGATCGTACGAGCAGTACTTC. Its protein is CAISDAKGRSYEQYF.

The chain is built from TRBV5-1 and TRBJ2-3, with TRBD1 identical over 10 bases. V lost 2 bases and J lost 6; bases outside the gene matches: 9. The CDR3 loop spans 16 amino acids. The germline V gene has CDR1 SGHRS and CDR2 YFSETQ. CDR3 nucleotide sequence: TGCGCCAGCAGCTTAGGACAGGGGGTGTTCTTCGATACGCAGTATTTT. This encodes CASSLGQGVFFDTQYF.

V usage is TRBV2 and J usage is TRBJ2-7; 7 bases fit TRBD1. Unmatched junction bases numbered 4, after V lost 7 bases and J lost 1 base. CDR3 length equals 13 residues. In germline, CDR1 is SNHLY, CDR2 FYNNEI. The CDR3 loop is CASKQGISYEQYF. The CDR3 bases are TGTGCCAGCAAACAGGGGATTTCCTACGAGCAGTACTTC.